These 12 T cell receptor beta chains came from one sample sequenced in a study of early stage breast cancer tumors. Profiled with immunoSEQ multiplex PCR; TCRdb holds only in-frame clones, not every one. The sample carries tens of thousands of clones, more than 65% recorded once. Sequencing was performed on blood. All receptors derive from a person aged 35-55 years with breast cancer.

This chain uses TRBV4-3 with TRBJ2-3; 10 positions match TRBD2. The CDR3 is 17 residues long. Germline trimming cut 0 bases from V and 1 base from J; bases unmatched to any gene: 4. Per the germline V gene, CDR1 is LGHNA and CDR2 is YSLEER. CDR3 sequence: CASSQDRTSGGTDTQYF. CDR3 in DNA: TGCGCCAGCAGCCAAGATCGTACTAGCGGGGGCACAGATACGCAGTATTTT.

V is TRBV28 and J is TRBJ2-3, with D possibly matching TRBD1 (5 bases). The CDR3 extends over 16 amino acids. Between the trimmed V and J ends, which lost 5 bases and 0 bases, there was a span of 15 bases. CDR1 MDHEN and CDR2 SYDVKM come from the germline V gene. The CDR3 loop is CASSTQNPGSTDTQYF. The CDR3 nucleotides are TGTGCCAGCAGTACCCAAAACCCAGGGAGCACAGATACGCAGTATTTT.

The gene calls are TRBV19 and TRBJ1-1; D uncertain. Germline values: CDR1 LNHDA, CDR2 SQIVND (reference sequence). Trimming stripped 1 base from V and 2 bases from J, with 11 bases between. This CDR3 comprises 15 residues. CDR3 region: CASSIGEAGNTEAFF. CDR3 nucleotide sequence: TGTGCCAGTAGTATAGGAGAGGCGGGAAACACTGAAGCTTTCTTT. Together with reference TRBV19 and TRBJ1-1, the CDR3 gives the full variable domain: DGGITQSPKYLFRKEGQNVTLSCEQNLNHDAMYWYRQDPGQGLRLIYYSQIVNDFQKGDIAEGYSVSREKKESFPLTVTSAQKNPTAFYLCASSIGEAGNTEAFFGQGTRLTVV.

There are a few counts of this clone. This chain joins TRBV5-1 and TRBJ2-7, with 8 bases identical to TRBD1. CDR1 SGHRS and CDR2 YFSETQ come from the germline V gene. The ends lost 4 bases at V and 6 bases at J; junction bases unmatched: 9. The CDR3 totals 14 residues. The chain's CDR3 is CASSDTGGVGEQYF. Written as DNA, the CDR3 is TGCGCCAGCAGCGACACAGGGGGAGTAGGCGAGCAGTACTTC.

In the case of this clone: A junction boundary mismatches the germline segment, possibly from a read error. Here the CDR3 DNA reads TGTGCCAGCAGCTTAGATTCTTGGGGACTAGTCCTGTTC. It codes for CASSLDSWGLVLF. The V and J genes are TRBV11-3 and TRBJ2-7, with 8 nucleotides matching TRBD2. In germline, CDR1 is SGHNT, CDR2 YENEEA. The CDR3 is 13 amino acids.

CDR3 region: CSVRGWRSTDTQYF. CDR3 nucleotides: TGCAGCGTTCGGGGGTGGCGGAGTACAGATACGCAGTATTTT. The rearrangement links TRBV29-1 to TRBJ2-3, with a weak D call TRBD2 (6 bases). This CDR3 is 14 amino acids long. The germline V gene encodes CDR1 SQVTM and CDR2 ANQGSEA. V dropped 5 bases and J dropped 3 bases, with 15 bases sitting between them.

The chain couples TRBV11-2 to TRBJ2-5; weak D call: TRBD2 (5 bases). This CDR3 region has 14 residues. From germline, CDR1 is SGHAT and CDR2 FQNNGV. Between the trimmed V and J ends, which lost 1 base and 4 bases, there was a span of 10 bases. The CDR3 is CASSLGSTRETQYF. The CDR3 bases are TGTGCCAGCAGCTTAGGGTCAACTAGAGAGACCCAGTACTTC.

The V gene is TRBV6-5, the J gene TRBJ2-5, with D perhaps TRBD2 (5 bases). CDR1 is MNHEY and CDR2 is SVGAGI in the germline V gene. The CDR3 contains 14 residues. Trimming cost V 0 bases and J 5 bases, with 10 bases left between them. The CDR3 spells CASSYSGGEETQYF. Written as DNA, the CDR3 is TGTGCCAGCAGTTACTCCGGTGGGGAGGAGACCCAGTACTTC.

The chain combines TRBV5-5 with TRBJ2-4; D remains ambiguous. V shed 2 bases and J shed 5 bases, with 17 bases lying between them. Germline CDR1 and CDR2: SGHKS and YYEKEE (reference sequence). The CDR3 runs 16 residues. This CDR3 reads CASSFLSPGAQNIQYF. The CDR3, as DNA: TGTGCCAGCAGCTTTCTAAGTCCGGGTGCCCAAAACATTCAGTACTTC. Based on the CDR3 plus reference TRBV5-5 and TRBJ2-4, the full variable domain is DAGVTQSPTHLIKTRGQQVTLRCSPISGHKSVSWYQQVLGQGPQFIFQYYEKEERGRGNFPDRFSARQFPNYSSELNVNALLLGDSALYLCASSFLSPGAQNIQYFGAGTRLSVL.

This clone has only one observation. V gene TRBV13 combines with J gene TRBJ1-2; D might be TRBD1 (5 bases). V was shortened by 5 bases and J by 13 bases, with 17 bases between the two germline ends. The V gene's germline CDR1 is PRHDT and CDR2 FYEKMQ (reference sequence). The CDR3 length is 12 residues. This chain's CDR3 is CASSPRDGSCTF. DNA for the CDR3: TGTGCCAGCAGCCCCAGGGATGGGTCTTGCACCTTC.

The rearrangement links TRBV6-1 to TRBJ1-5; 8 bases map to TRBD1. The V and J ends lost 8 bases and 2 bases, in that order; junction bases with no gene match: 8. Per germline, CDR1 MNHNS and CDR2 SASEGT. The CDR3 runs to 15 residues. CDR3 region: CASQGASRGNQPQHF. CDR3 DNA sequence: TGTGCCAGCCAGGGGGCCAGTCGGGGCAATCAGCCCCAGCATTTT.

The chain is built from TRBV10-3 and TRBJ1-1; 8 nucleotides match TRBD1. V was clipped by 6 bases and J by 7 bases; unmatched bases: 10. CDR1 is ENHRY, CDR2 SYGVKD, per germline. This CDR3 has 14 residues. The CDR3: CAISDVGQAHEAFF. The CDR3 DNA follows: TGTGCCATCAGCGACGTGGGACAGGCCCATGAAGCTTTCTTT.